This TCR beta chain is drawn from a study of blood T cell repertoires in COVID-19. This clone occurred a few times. The protocol was immunoSEQ multiplex PCR, while the TCRdb copy is restricted to in-frame clones and leaves out a portion. The repertoire holds about 430,000 clones, with around nine tenths as singletons. This CDR3 spans 16 amino acids. Trimming at V came to 5 bases and at J to 2 bases, leaving 9 bases not matched to a gene. In germline, CDR1 is SGHNT, CDR2 YENEEA. Categorization into cohorts depended on clinical history that participants reported. Sequences were obtained from PBMCs or T cells enriched from blood (not recorded which). The V and J genes are TRBV11-3 and TRBJ2-1, with 7 positions matching TRBD1. The sequence came from a woman aged 18-35 years who had been exposed to COVID-19. The CDR3 spells CASSTRTGQAYNEQFF. DNA for the CDR3: TGTGCCAGCAGCACAAGGACAGGCCAGGCCTACAATGAGCAGTTCTTC. The whole variable domain, filled in from reference TRBV11-3 and TRBJ2-1, reads EAGVVQSPRYKIIEKKQPVAFWCNPISGHNTLYWYLQNLGQGPELLIRYENEEAVDDSQLPKDRFSAERLKGVDSTLKIQPAELGDSAVYLCASSTRTGQAYNEQFFGPGTRLTVL.